A single T cell receptor (beta chain) is shown here with its context. Looked up from germline, CDR1 is MNHEY and CDR2 is SVGAGI. The CDR3 consists of 16 residues. Trimming took off 2 bases at V and 7 bases at J, with 17 bases between the two ends. The record originates from a study of technical replicates of blood from a handful of donors. Sequencing used immunoSEQ multiplex PCR; TCRdb keeps in-frame clones, though not all of them. The sample lists roughly 76,000 clones, 85% to 95% occurring once. The genes are TRBV6-5 and TRBJ1-4; no clear D gene. The specimen sequenced was T cells isolated from PBMCs. This clonotype was obtained from a human donor in good health. In DNA form, the CDR3 reads TGTGCCAGCAGTTACCGCCCCCCTGGGCAAGGTGAAAAACTGTTTTTT. It codes for CASSYRPPGQGEKLFF.